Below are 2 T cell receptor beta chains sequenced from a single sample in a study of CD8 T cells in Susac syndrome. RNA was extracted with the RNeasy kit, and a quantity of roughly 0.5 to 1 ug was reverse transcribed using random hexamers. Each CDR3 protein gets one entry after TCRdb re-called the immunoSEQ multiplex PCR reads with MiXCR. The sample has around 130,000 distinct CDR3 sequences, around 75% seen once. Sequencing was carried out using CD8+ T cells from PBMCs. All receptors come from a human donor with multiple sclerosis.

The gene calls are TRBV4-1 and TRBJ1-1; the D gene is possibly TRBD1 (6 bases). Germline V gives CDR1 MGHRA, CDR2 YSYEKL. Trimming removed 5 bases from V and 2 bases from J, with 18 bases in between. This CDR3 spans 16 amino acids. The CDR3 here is CASSGGGWGVNTEAFF. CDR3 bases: TGCGCCAGCAGCGGAGGGGGATGGGGGGTTAACACTGAAGCTTTCTTT.

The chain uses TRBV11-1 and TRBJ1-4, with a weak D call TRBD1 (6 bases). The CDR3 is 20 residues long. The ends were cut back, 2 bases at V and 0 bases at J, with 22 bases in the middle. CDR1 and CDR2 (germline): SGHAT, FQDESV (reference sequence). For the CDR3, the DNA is TGTGCCAGCAGCTTAAGTGTGGTGGGACACCCCCAAGCAACTAATGAAAAACTGTTTTTT. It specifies CASSLSVVGHPQATNEKLFF.